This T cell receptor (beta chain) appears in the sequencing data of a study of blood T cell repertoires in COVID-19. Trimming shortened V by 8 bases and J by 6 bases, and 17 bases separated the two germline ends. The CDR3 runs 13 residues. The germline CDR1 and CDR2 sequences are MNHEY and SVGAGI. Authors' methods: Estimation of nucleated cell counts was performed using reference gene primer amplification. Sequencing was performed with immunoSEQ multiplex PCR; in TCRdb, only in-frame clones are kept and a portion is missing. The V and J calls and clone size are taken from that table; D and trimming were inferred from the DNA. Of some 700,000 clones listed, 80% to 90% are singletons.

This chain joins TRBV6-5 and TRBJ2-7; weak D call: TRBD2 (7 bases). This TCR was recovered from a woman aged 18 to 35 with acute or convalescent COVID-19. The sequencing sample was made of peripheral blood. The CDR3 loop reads CASRGLGGGEQYF. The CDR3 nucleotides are TGTGCCAGCCGCGGACTAGGGGGGGGCGAGCAGTACTTC.